This is a list of T cell receptor beta chains from one sample in a study of technical replicates of blood from a handful of donors. Assay: immunoSEQ multiplex PCR; the TCRdb copy retains only in-frame clones and omits some. The data hold 95,000 to 100,000 clones, with more than 90% observed a single time. Sequenced input: T cells isolated from PBMCs. The receptors come from a human donor in good health. The conserved cysteine and the conserved F or W are not part of the CDR3 here.

TRBV14	TRBJ2-7	ASSPGRGTPGIAYEQY
TRBV5-1	TRBJ2-7	ASNPTLQGAEEQY
TRBV2	TRBJ2-7	ASSGWTSGPYEQY
TRBV7-9	TRBJ1-2	ASRSGVPDYGYT
TRBV25-1	TRBJ2-1	ASSIGTGIYNEQF
TRBV2	TRBJ1-6	ASSERRGAYNSPLH
TRBV29-1	TRBJ1-1	SVDRVERDTEAF
TRBV6-5	TRBJ2-1	ASSYADEQF
TRBV7-9	TRBJ2-3	ASSSLILGADGDTQY
TRBV13	TRBJ1-5	ASSLGTVSQPQH
TRBV28	TRBJ1-2	ASSITGTANYGYT
TRBV2	TRBJ2-7	ASKGTSGGAFEQY
TRBV9	TRBJ1-2	ASRADYGYT
TRBV2	TRBJ1-5	ASRGDRAFQPQH
TRBV9	TRBJ2-1	ASSVGGIVYNEQF
TRBV10-1	TRBJ2-2	ASRSGDGELF
TRBV27	TRBJ2-7	ASSPRDRGNEQY
TRBV9	TRBJ2-3	ASSTREVKPIGTDTQY
TRBV28	TRBJ2-3	ASSLFQGLAGNTDTQY
TRBV27	TRBJ1-2	ASTTSRGGIYGYT
TRBV6-5	TRBJ1-6	ASSYSMSQGGSPLH
TRBV28	TRBJ2-7	ASSLPGTGSREQY
TRBV6-1	TRBJ2-1	ASRETYNEQF